The entry that follows covers one T cell receptor beta chain sequence. Its antigen is undetermined. The CDR3 spans 14 residues. Germline values: CDR1 SGHAT, CDR2 FQNNGV. The V end lost 2 bases, the J end lost 7 bases, and 14 bases lay between the germline ends. Presence of unique molecular identifiers characterized the TCR beta cDNA libraries. TCRdb called the PCR reads again in MiXCR, with one record for every CDR3 protein. The table has 450,000 to 650,000 distinct CDR3 sequences, around 47% seen once. This specimen belongs to a study of post-analysis software for immune sequencing data. Study-level findings and limits: Higher frequency in patients than in controls was seen for about five TRBV segments, with TRBV5-6, TRBV5-1 and TRBV20-1 among them.

The sequence came from a girl aged 10 to 17 with multiple sclerosis. This chain joins TRBV11-2 and TRBJ1-2; unclear D gene. The specimen sequenced was blood. CDR3 loop: CASSLTVFGSGYTF. For the CDR3, the DNA is TGTGCCAGCAGCTTAACGGTTTTTGGTAGTGGCTACACCTTC.